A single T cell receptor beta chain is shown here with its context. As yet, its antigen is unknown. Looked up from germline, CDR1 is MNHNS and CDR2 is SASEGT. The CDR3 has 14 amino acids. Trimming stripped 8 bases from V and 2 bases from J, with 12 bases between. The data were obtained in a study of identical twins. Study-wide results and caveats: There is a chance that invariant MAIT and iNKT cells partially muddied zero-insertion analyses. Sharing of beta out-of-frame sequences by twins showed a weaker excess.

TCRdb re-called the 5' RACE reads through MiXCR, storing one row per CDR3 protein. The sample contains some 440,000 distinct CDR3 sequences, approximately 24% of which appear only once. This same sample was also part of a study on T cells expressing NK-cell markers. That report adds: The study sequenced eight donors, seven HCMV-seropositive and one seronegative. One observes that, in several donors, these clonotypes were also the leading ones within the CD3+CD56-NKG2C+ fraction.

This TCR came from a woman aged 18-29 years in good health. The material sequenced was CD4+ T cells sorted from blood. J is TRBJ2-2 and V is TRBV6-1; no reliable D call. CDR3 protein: CASQGRPNTGELFF. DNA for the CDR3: TGTGCCAGCCAAGGACGGCCTAACACCGGGGAGCTGTTTTTT.